This record covers a single T cell receptor (beta chain). These data are taken from a study of Ad26.COV2.S vaccination and SARS-CoV-2 variants. Treatment denoted: 19 received Ad26.COV2.S at low or high dose, single or two shots; five or six received placebo; per-sample allocation not given. Material that was analyzed had been drawn on day 63 after the first vaccine or placebo injection. An adult donor aged 18-55 years was enrolled in Boston. Data came from immunoSEQ multiplex PCR; TCRdb stores just in-frame clones and leaves some out. This sample yields about 350,000 clones, of which 85% are seen a single time; 3.3% belongs to the top ten. The CDR3 is 15 amino acids. Germline trimming cut 6 bases from V and 4 bases from J; bases unmatched to any gene: 9. Germline CDR1 is MDHEN and CDR2 is SYDVKM.

This chain joins TRBV28 and TRBJ1-2; 9 bases agree with TRBD1. The TCR was taken from a person aged 18-60 years who received the Ad26.COV2.S COVID-19 vaccine or a placebo. The material was peripheral blood, obtained in a trial of Ad26.COV2.S vaccine versus placebo. CDR3 DNA sequence: TGTGCCAGCAGCCGACCTCGACAGGGGGGCTATGGCTACACCTTC. This translates into CASSRPRQGGYGYTF.